This TCR beta chain was identified during a study of blood T cell repertoires in COVID-19. About the study: From the United States, Italy and Spain came samples of acute and convalescent COVID-19. Sources were T cells, B-cell-depleted T cells, or PBMCs; the material itself was cDNA or gDNA.

Data came from immunoSEQ multiplex PCR; TCRdb stores just in-frame clones and leaves some out. The sample has around 180,000 clones, around 83% seen once. Germline V gene data show CDR1 as SGHTA and CDR2 as FQGNSA. The CDR3 loop spans 13 amino acids. V shed 3 bases and J shed 9 bases, with 15 bases lying between them. Sequencing was carried out using peripheral blood. The chain couples TRBV7-2 to TRBJ2-7, with a weak D call TRBD2 (6 bases). The TCR sequence derives from a young woman with active or convalescent COVID-19. CDR3 amino acids: CASSLEAGLAQYF. The CDR3 DNA reads as TGTGCCAGCAGCTTGGAGGCGGGATTGGCGCAGTACTTC. Filled out from reference TRBV7-2 and TRBJ2-7, the complete variable domain reads GAGVSQSPSNKVTEKGKDVELRCDPISGHTALYWYRQSLGQGLEFLIYFQGNSAPDKSGLPSDRFSAERTGGSVSTLTIQRTQQEDSAVYLCASSLEAGLAQYFGPGTRLTVT.